The 4 T cell receptor beta chains reported below all come from one sample, sequenced in a study of Graves' ophthalmopathy and Graves' hyperthyroidism. Using RNA transcripts, the TCR beta CDR3 regions were amplified. The workflow started with a first-round RT-PCR run with HTBI primers and then moved on to a second-round multiplex PCR. TCRdb fed the multiplex PCR reads into MiXCR, producing one record per CDR3 protein. Of about 400,000 distinct CDR3 sequences in the sample, approximately 15% are singletons; the top ten hold approximately 7%. The sequenced material came from peripheral blood. The receptors derive from a young woman with stable Graves' hyperthyroidism.

This clonotype was seen at least ten times. The V call is TRBV19, the J call TRBJ1-1, with 10 positions matching TRBD1. V shed 3 bases and J 6 bases; nucleotides not matched to a gene: 4. The CDR3 is 14 residues long. Looked up from germline, CDR1 is LNHDA and CDR2 is SQIVND (reference sequence). CDR3 DNA sequence: TGTGCCAGTAGTATGGACAGGGGGTCAGCTGAAGCTTTCTTT. Translation: CASSMDRGSAEAFF.

This clonotype occurred many times. The chain links TRBV12-3 or TRBV12-4 to TRBJ1-6; D gene uncertain. V was trimmed by 1 base and J by 7 bases, leaving 8 bases between them. The CDR3 spans 14 residues. DNA of the CDR3: TGTGCCAGCAGTTTAGGGGCTAACAATTCACCCCTCCACTTT. Its protein product is CASSLGANNSPLHF.

A few counts support this clonotype. The chain uses TRBV20-1 and TRBJ2-4; D could derive from TRBD1 or TRBD2 (5 bases each). The germline CDR1 and CDR2 sequences are DFQATT and SNEGSKA (reference sequence). Trimming removed 6 bases at V and 0 bases at J, with 15 bases between. This CDR3 region has 15 residues. The CDR3 spells CSAPGAFLAKNIQYF. The CDR3, as DNA: TGCAGTGCCCCCGGGGCATTTCTAGCCAAAAACATTCAGTACTTC.

This clonotype was recorded a few times. The rearrangement uses TRBV5-4 and TRBJ2-7; D perhaps matches TRBD2 (7 bases). The CDR3 spans 15 residues. CDR1 SGHNT and CDR2 YYREEE come from the germline V gene (reference sequence). The V gene lost 4 bases and the J gene lost 3 bases, with 17 bases spanning the gap. The CDR3 DNA reads TGTGCCAGCAGCCGGATTGTAGGGGGGGTCTACGAGCAGTACTTC. This sequence encodes CASSRIVGGVYEQYF. Full variable domain (missing parts from reference TRBV5-4 and TRBJ2-7): ETGVTQSPTHLIKTRGQQVTLRCSSQSGHNTVSWYQQALGQGPQFIFQYYREEENGRGNFPPRFSGLQFPNYSSELNVNALELDDSALYLCASSRIVGGVYEQYFGPGTRLTVT.